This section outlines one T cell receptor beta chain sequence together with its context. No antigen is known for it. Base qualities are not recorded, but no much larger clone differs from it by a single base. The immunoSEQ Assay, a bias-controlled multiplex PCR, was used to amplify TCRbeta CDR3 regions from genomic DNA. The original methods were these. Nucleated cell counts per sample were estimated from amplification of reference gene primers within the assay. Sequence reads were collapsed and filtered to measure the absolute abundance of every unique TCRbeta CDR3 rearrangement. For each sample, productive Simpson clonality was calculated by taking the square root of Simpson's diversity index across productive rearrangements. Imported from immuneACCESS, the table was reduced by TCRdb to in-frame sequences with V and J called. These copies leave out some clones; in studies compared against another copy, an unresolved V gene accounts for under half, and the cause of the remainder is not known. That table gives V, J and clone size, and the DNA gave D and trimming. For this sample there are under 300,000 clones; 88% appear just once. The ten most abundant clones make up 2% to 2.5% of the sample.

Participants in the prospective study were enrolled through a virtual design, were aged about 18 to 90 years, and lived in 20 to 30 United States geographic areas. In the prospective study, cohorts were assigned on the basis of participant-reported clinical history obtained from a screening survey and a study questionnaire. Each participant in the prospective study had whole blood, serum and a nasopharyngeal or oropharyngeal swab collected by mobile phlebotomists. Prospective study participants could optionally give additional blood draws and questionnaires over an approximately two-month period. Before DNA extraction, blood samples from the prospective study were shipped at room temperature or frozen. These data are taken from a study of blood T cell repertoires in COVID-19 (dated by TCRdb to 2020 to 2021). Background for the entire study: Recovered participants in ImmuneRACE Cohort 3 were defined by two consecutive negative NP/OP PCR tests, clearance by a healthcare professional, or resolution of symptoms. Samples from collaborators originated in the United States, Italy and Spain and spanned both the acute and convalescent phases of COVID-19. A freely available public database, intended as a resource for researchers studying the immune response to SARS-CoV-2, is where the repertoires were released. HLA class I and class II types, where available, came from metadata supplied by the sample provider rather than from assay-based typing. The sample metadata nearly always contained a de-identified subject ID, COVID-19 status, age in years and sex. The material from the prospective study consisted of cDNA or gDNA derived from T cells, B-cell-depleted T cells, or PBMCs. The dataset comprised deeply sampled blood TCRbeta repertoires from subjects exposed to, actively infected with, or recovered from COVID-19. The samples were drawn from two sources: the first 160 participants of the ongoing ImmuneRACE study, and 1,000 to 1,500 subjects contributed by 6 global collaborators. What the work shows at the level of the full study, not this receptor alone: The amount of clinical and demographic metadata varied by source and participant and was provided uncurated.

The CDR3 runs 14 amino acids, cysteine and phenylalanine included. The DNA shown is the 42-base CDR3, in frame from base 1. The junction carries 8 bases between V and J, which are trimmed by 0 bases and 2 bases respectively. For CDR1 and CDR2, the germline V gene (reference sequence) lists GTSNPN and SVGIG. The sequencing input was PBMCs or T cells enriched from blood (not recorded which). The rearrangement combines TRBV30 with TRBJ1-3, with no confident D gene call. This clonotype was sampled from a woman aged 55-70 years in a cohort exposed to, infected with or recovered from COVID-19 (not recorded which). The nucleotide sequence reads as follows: TGTGCCTGGAGTGTGGCCGTGGCTGGAAACACCATATATTTT. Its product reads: CAWSVAVAGNTIYF.